This T cell receptor beta chain derives from a study of CXCR3-negative and CXCR3-positive naive CD8 T cells. General observations from the study: Naive CXCR3-positive cells had TRB CDR3s more hydrophobic than those of CXCR3-negative naive cells.

Notes on this clonotype: Antigen unknown.

The study made its TRB cDNA libraries by 5' RACE, adding UMI labels. TCRdb derives one entry per CDR3 protein from the 5' RACE reads, leaving out DNA. This sample's table reports just under 65,000 distinct CDR3 sequences. CDR1 and CDR2 from the germline V gene are SGHRS and YFSETQ. This CDR3 has 16 residues. The clonotype originates from a human donor in good health. Some clones in this sample may be carry-over from other donors' samples. V and J are TRBV5-1 and TRBJ2-7; the TRBD2 assignment by TCRdb is unverifiable without DNA. The material sequenced was naive CXCR3+ CD8+ T cells from blood. Subset reported: CD45RO-CCR7+CD27+CD95- naive CD8+ T cells expressing CXCR3 (TNR3+). The CDR3 spells CASSFDAGSNYYEQYF.